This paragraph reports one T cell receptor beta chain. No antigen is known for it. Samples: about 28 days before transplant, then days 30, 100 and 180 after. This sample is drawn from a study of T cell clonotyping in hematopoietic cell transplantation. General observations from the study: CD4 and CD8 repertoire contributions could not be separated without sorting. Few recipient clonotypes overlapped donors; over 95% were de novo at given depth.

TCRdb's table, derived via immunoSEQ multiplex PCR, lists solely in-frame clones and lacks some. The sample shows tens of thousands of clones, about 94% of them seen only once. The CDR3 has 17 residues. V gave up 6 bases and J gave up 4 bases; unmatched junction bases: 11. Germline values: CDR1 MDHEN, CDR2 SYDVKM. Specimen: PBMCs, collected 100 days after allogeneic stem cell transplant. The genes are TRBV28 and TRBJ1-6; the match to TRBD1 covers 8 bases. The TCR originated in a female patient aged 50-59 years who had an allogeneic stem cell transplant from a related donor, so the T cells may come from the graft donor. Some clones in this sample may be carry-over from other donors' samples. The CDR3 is CASSSFTGDRYNSPLHF. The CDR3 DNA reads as TGTGCCAGCAGCTCTTTCACCGGGGACAGGTATAATTCACCCCTCCACTTT.